This is a list of T cell receptor beta chains from one sample in a study of Ad26.COV2.S vaccination and SARS-CoV-2 variants. Method: immunoSEQ multiplex PCR; TCRdb's copy keeps in-frame clones and lacks some. This table holds approximately 400,000 clones, about 85% found once. The sample was peripheral blood, taken in a trial of Ad26.COV2.S vaccine versus placebo. The receptors here all came from a person between 18 and 59 years old who received the Ad26.COV2.S COVID-19 vaccine or a placebo. The CDR3 runs from the conserved cysteine through the conserved F or W. D genes are given only for firm matches. Clone size is given for some rows only: seen once, a few or many times, or a class if the clone is expanded.

D gene,J gene,V gene,clone size,CDR3 DNA,CDR3 protein
.,TRBJ1-6,TRBV6-2/TRBV6-3,.,TGTGCCAGCAGCTCAGACGTTCATGTCCTCCACTTT,CASSSDVHVLHF
TRBD1,TRBJ2-7,TRBV27,few,TGTGCCAGCAGAACAGGGGTCTACGAGCAGTACTTC,CASRTGVYEQYF
.,TRBJ2-7,TRBV6-5,.,TGTGCCAGCAGTTACTCGTCAACAGGGTCCTACGAGCAGTACTTC,CASSYSSTGSYEQYF
.,TRBJ2-1,TRBV3-1/TRBV3-2,once,TGTGCCAGCAGCTTCGGTTTGGCGACCTACAATGAGCAGTTCTTC,CASSFGLATYNEQFF
TRBD2,TRBJ2-2,TRBV5-1,.,TGCGCCAGCAGTCAGAGCGGGGGTCGAACCGGGGAGCTGTTTTTT,CASSQSGGRTGELFF
.,TRBJ2-2,TRBV12-3/TRBV12-4,.,TGTGCCAGCAGTCTCACGGCGGGCGGGGAGCTGTTTTTT,CASSLTAGGELFF
.,TRBJ2-1,TRBV30,once,TGTGCCTGGAGTAAATCCCGGACTCCCCCTGCGGCGGAGCAGTTCTTC,CAWSKSRTPPAAEQFF
.,TRBJ2-5,TRBV19,few,TGTGCCAGTAGTCGGCAGGACCAAGAGACCCAGTACTTC,CASSRQDQETQYF
.,TRBJ2-3,TRBV6-5,.,TGTGCCAGCAGTTCGAAGGGCAGGGGCCGAGATACGCAGTATTTT,CASSSKGRGRDTQYF
TRBD2,TRBJ2-7,TRBV3-1/TRBV3-2,.,TGTGCCAGCAGTTCTAGCGGGATGTGGTACGAGCAGTACTTC,CASSSSGMWYEQYF
TRBD1,TRBJ1-6,TRBV30,.,TGTGCCTACCGGGACAGGAGGGCCCATAATTCACCCCTCCACTTT,CAYRDRRAHNSPLHF
TRBD2,TRBJ2-7,TRBV11-2,.,TGTGCCAGCAGCTCCCCCGGACTAGCGGGAAGTGAGCAGTACTTC,CASSSPGLAGSEQYF
.,TRBJ1-1,TRBV9,.,TGTGCCAGCAGCGTAGGGAGGGGGAACACTGAAGCTTTCTTT,CASSVGRGNTEAFF
.,TRBJ2-6,TRBV6-2/TRBV6-3,many,TGTGCCAGCAGTTTCGGACACTCTGGGGCCAACGTCCTGACTTTC,CASSFGHSGANVLTF